This TCR beta chain comes out of a study of blood T cells in healthy people across ages. Study conclusions and caveats: Unsorted PBMCs ruled out conclusive naive versus antigen-experienced comparison.

This clonotype was seen at least ten times. What it recognizes is unknown. CDR3 length: 14 residues. V trimming: 4 bases; J trimming: 7 bases; junction bases outside the gene matches: 8. Germline V gives CDR1 SQVTM, CDR2 ANQGSEA. With a J-beta primer mix and a sample-barcoded 5' primer, a second PCR ran about 7 to 11 cycles. The authors tagged each cDNA molecule using a template-switch adaptor with 12 random nucleotides. TCRdb re-called the 5' RACE reads through MiXCR, storing one row per CDR3 protein. The data contain under 1,000,000 distinct CDR3 sequences, around 36% of them singletons. Sequencing input: blood. The receptor comes from a man younger than 35 in good health. This sequence joins TRBV29-1 and TRBJ2-1; TRBD2 agrees at 9 bases. CDR3 sequence: CSVVWRGGLNEQFF. The CDR3 coding sequence is TGCAGCGTTGTCTGGCGGGGGGGCCTTAATGAGCAGTTCTTC.